The clone carrying this T cell receptor beta chain was seen ten or more times. Antigen specificity is unknown. The data were taken from a study of Graves' ophthalmopathy and Graves' hyperthyroidism. Study results and limitations: The model's ophthalmopathy progression predictions had approximately 71% sensitivity and 72.22% specificity. Most expanded clonotypes in thyroid above 0.001 frequency also showed up in blood.

CDR1 and CDR2 from the germline V gene are LNHDA and SQIVND (reference sequence). CDR3 size: 15 residues. V trimming: 1 base; J trimming: 2 bases; junction bases outside the gene matches: 0. TCR beta CDR3 amplification used RNA transcripts. HTBI primers primed a first-round RT-PCR, and a second-round multiplex PCR followed. TCRdb reprocessed the multiplex PCR reads with MiXCR, giving one entry per CDR3 protein. The table records hundreds of thousands of distinct CDR3 sequences, roughly 40% of them present only once. Exclusion criteria comprised other autoimmune diseases, uncontrolled infections, pregnancy or lactation in patients. Diagnosis was based on clinical symptoms, serum thyroxine, TRAb, thyroid ultrasound and orbital computed tomography.

The sequencing input was peripheral blood. The receptor was isolated from an adult man with Graves' ophthalmopathy. The V call is TRBV19, the J call TRBJ1-5; TRBD1 matches 9 bases. CDR3 sequence reads: CASSIGTGGNQPQHF. For the CDR3, the DNA is TGTGCCAGTAGTATAGGGACAGGGGGCAATCAGCCCCAGCATTTT.